This T cell receptor (beta chain) was captured in a study of a mutant IDH1 vaccine in newly diagnosed glioma. Overall study: Treated patients showed a male proportion of approximately 62%, a female proportion of approximately 38%, and a mean age of around 39 years. Beforehand, treatment had been radiotherapy, temozolomide, or both; the majority received both.

CDR1 is SNHLY and CDR2 is FYNNEI in the germline V gene. V was pared by 8 bases and J by 3 bases, with 3 bases of the junction left unmatched. This CDR3 contains 14 residues. Generated by immunoSEQ multiplex PCR, the TCRdb table keeps only in-frame clones and is missing some. In the table there are 52,000 or so clones, 65% to 90% of which are singletons. The time point is: week 5, during vaccination. The vaccine gave 300 ug of a 20-mer mutant IDH1 peptide subcutaneously per dose. As regards this clone: Its antigen remains unidentified.

The starting material was PBMCs, obtained from a glioma patient whose treatment included an IDH1 peptide vaccine. This receptor was taken from a woman younger than 30 with glioma. Some clones in this sample may be carry-over from other donors' samples. The chain combines TRBV2 with TRBJ2-1, with 11 bases identical to TRBD1. The CDR3 loop reads CASAGTGGYNEQFF. The CDR3 coding sequence is TGTGCCAGCGCCGGGACAGGGGGCTACAATGAGCAGTTCTTC.